This T cell receptor beta chain was observed in a study of cytomegalovirus exposure and HLA in healthy donors. Vbeta (60) and Jbeta (13) primers were used in the PCR. This table comes from immunoSEQ multiplex PCR, and its TCRdb copy is limited to in-frame clones, with some not included. The top ten hold about 2.8% of the sample, which has around 200,000 clones, about two thirds seen once. General observations from the study: The classifier, whose performance was assessed in both the original and validation cohorts, reportedly diagnosed cytomegalovirus status with high specificity and sensitivity.

In its sample, this clone was seen a few times. Its antigen is still unknown. This CDR3 comprises 15 residues. Germline V gene sequence: CDR1 SGHTA, CDR2 FQGNSA. J gave up 7 bases and V 5 bases, and 6 bases lay outside the gene matches. V and J are TRBV7-2 and TRBJ1-4; 11 positions match TRBD1. Sequencing was performed on PBMCs. The clonotype comes from a man aged 35 to 55 in good health and CMV-seropositive. The CDR3 DNA follows: TGTGCCAGCAGCCCCACCGGGACAGGGGGTGAAAAACTGTTTTTT. Translated, it gives CASSPTGTGGEKLFF.